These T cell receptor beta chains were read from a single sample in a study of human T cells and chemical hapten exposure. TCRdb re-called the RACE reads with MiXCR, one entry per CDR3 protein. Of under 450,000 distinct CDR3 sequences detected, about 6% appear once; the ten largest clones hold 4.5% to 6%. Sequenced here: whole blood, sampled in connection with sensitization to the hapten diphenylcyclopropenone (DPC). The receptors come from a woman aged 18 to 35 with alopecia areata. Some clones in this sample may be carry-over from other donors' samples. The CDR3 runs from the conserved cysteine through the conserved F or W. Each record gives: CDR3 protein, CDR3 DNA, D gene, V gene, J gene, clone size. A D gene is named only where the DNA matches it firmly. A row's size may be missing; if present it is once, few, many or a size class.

CDR3aa: CASSQVRNTGELFF
CDR3nt: TGCGCCAGCAGCCAAGTGCGGAACACCGGGGAGCTGTTTTTT
d_gene: .
v_gene: TRBV4-1
j_gene: TRBJ2-2
abundance: few

CDR3aa: CASSAGFHSETQYF
CDR3nt: TGTGCCAGCAGCGCTGGGTTTCATTCAGAGACCCAGTACTTC
d_gene: .
v_gene: TRBV9
j_gene: TRBJ2-5
abundance: few

CDR3aa: CASRLTRGQTDTQYF
CDR3nt: TGTGCCAGCAGGCTCACGAGGGGCCAAACAGATACGCAGTATTTT
d_gene: .
v_gene: TRBV7-9
j_gene: TRBJ2-3
abundance: .

CDR3aa: CASSPWTGLSSGANVLTF
CDR3nt: TGTGCCAGCAGTCCCTGGACAGGGTTAAGCTCTGGGGCCAACGTCCTGACTTTC
d_gene: TRBD1
v_gene: TRBV28
j_gene: TRBJ2-6
abundance: few

CDR3aa: CASSSGQTLNTEAFF
CDR3nt: TGTGCCAGCAGCTCGGGACAGACCCTAAACACTGAAGCTTTCTTT
d_gene: TRBD1
v_gene: TRBV5-5
j_gene: TRBJ1-1
abundance: .

CDR3aa: CASSSGGQGFGSNQPQHF
CDR3nt: TGTGCCAGCAGCTCCGGGGGACAGGGGTTCGGCAGCAATCAGCCCCAGCATTTT
d_gene: TRBD1
v_gene: TRBV13
j_gene: TRBJ1-5
abundance: many

CDR3aa: CASSSDRGSTDTQYF
CDR3nt: TGCGCCAGCAGCTCGGACAGGGGTAGCACAGATACGCAGTATTTT
d_gene: TRBD1
v_gene: TRBV5-1
j_gene: TRBJ2-3
abundance: many

CDR3aa: CASSYSPGLNTEAFF
CDR3nt: TGTGCCAGCAGTTACTCCCCAGGCTTGAACACTGAAGCTTTCTTT
d_gene: .
v_gene: TRBV6-5
j_gene: TRBJ1-1
abundance: many

CDR3aa: CASTTGPVANYGYTF
CDR3nt: TGCGCCAGCACCACGGGACCGGTAGCTAACTATGGCTACACCTTC
d_gene: .
v_gene: TRBV5-1
j_gene: TRBJ1-2
abundance: .

CDR3aa: CASSSDRYFSNQPQHF
CDR3nt: TGTGCCAGCAGTTCTGACAGATATTTTAGCAATCAGCCCCAGCATTTT
d_gene: .
v_gene: TRBV6-2/TRBV6-3
j_gene: TRBJ1-5
abundance: many

CDR3aa: CSASPGRPSGANVLTF
CDR3nt: TGCAGTGCTAGTCCAGGCAGGCCCTCTGGGGCCAACGTCCTGACTTTC
d_gene: .
v_gene: TRBV20-1
j_gene: TRBJ2-6
abundance: many

CDR3aa: CASSQWDRGRGTEAFF
CDR3nt: TGTGCCAGCAGCCAATGGGACAGGGGCCGGGGCACTGAAGCTTTCTTT
d_gene: TRBD1
v_gene: TRBV14
j_gene: TRBJ1-1
abundance: many

CDR3aa: CASTRPGGSEQYF
CDR3nt: TGTGCCAGCACTCGCCCGGGAGGGTCCGAGCAGTACTTC
d_gene: TRBD2
v_gene: TRBV6-2/TRBV6-3
j_gene: TRBJ2-7
abundance: few

CDR3aa: CASSRSTGTVWRVSYTF
CDR3nt: TGCGCCAGCAGCCGCTCAACCGGGACAGTCTGGAGAGTGAGCTACACCTTC
d_gene: TRBD1
v_gene: TRBV4-1
j_gene: TRBJ1-2
abundance: few

CDR3aa: CASSARQGTNTEAFF
CDR3nt: TGTGCCAGCAGTGCTCGACAGGGTACGAACACTGAAGCTTTCTTT
d_gene: TRBD1
v_gene: TRBV6-1
j_gene: TRBJ1-1
abundance: many

CDR3aa: CASSWGQDAEAFF
CDR3nt: TGTGCCAGCAGCTGGGGACAGGACGCTGAAGCTTTCTTT
d_gene: TRBD1
v_gene: TRBV7-2
j_gene: TRBJ1-1
abundance: many

CDR3aa: CASSQATNFRAGANVLTF
CDR3nt: TGTGCCAGCAGCCAGGCCACAAATTTCAGGGCTGGGGCCAACGTCCTGACTTTC
d_gene: .
v_gene: TRBV4-2
j_gene: TRBJ2-6
abundance: many

CDR3aa: CASSDGTGQETQYF
CDR3nt: TGTGCCAGCAGCGACGGGACAGGGCAAGAGACCCAGTACTTC
d_gene: TRBD1
v_gene: TRBV6-2/TRBV6-3
j_gene: TRBJ2-5
abundance: .

CDR3aa: CASSQDSRSSYEQYF
CDR3nt: TGTGCCAGTAGTCAAGACAGCAGGAGCTCCTACGAGCAGTACTTC
d_gene: .
v_gene: TRBV19
j_gene: TRBJ2-7
abundance: .

CDR3aa: CAIRPDRVGTDTQYF
CDR3nt: TGTGCCATCAGACCCGACAGGGTAGGCACAGATACGCAGTATTTT
d_gene: TRBD1
v_gene: TRBV10-3
j_gene: TRBJ2-3
abundance: .

CDR3aa: CASSLVLIGDTQYF
CDR3nt: TGTGCCAGCAGCTTAGTACTTATCGGGGATACGCAGTATTTT
d_gene: .
v_gene: TRBV7-9
j_gene: TRBJ2-3
abundance: few

CDR3aa: CASSLQRVWTEAFF
CDR3nt: TGTGCCAGCAGCTTACAGAGAGTTTGGACTGAAGCTTTCTTT
d_gene: .
v_gene: TRBV7-2
j_gene: TRBJ1-1
abundance: many

CDR3aa: CASLAGMSSYEQYF
CDR3nt: TGTGCCAGCCTGGCGGGGATGAGCTCCTACGAGCAGTACTTC
d_gene: .
v_gene: TRBV10-3
j_gene: TRBJ2-7
abundance: few

CDR3aa: CSARGPLGYEGYTF
CDR3nt: TGCAGTGCCAGAGGCCCGCTCGGTTATGAAGGCTACACCTTC
d_gene: .
v_gene: TRBV20-1
j_gene: TRBJ1-2
abundance: many

CDR3aa: CASSLRNGEGSYNEQFF
CDR3nt: TGTGCCAGCAGTTTACGAAATGGGGAGGGTTCCTACAATGAGCAGTTCTTC
d_gene: TRBD2
v_gene: TRBV6-5
j_gene: TRBJ2-1
abundance: .

CDR3aa: CAISVSQLGAQTQYF
CDR3nt: TGTGCCATCAGTGTATCTCAGTTGGGGGCACAAACGCAGTATTTT
d_gene: .
v_gene: TRBV10-3
j_gene: TRBJ2-3
abundance: many

CDR3aa: CASSRDRAGANVLTF
CDR3nt: TGTGCCAGCAGTCGGGACAGGGCTGGGGCCAACGTCCTGACTTTC
d_gene: TRBD1
v_gene: TRBV12-3/TRBV12-4
j_gene: TRBJ2-6
abundance: many

CDR3aa: CASSSEGQPQHF
CDR3nt: TGTGCCAGCAGCTCGGAAGGGCAGCCCCAGCATTTT
d_gene: .
v_gene: TRBV7-6
j_gene: TRBJ1-5
abundance: many

CDR3aa: CASSLELESGNQPQHF
CDR3nt: TGTGCCAGCAGCTTAGAATTGGAGTCGGGCAATCAGCCCCAGCATTTT
d_gene: .
v_gene: TRBV7-2
j_gene: TRBJ1-5
abundance: many

CDR3aa: CASNQGRINSPLHF
CDR3nt: TGTGCCAGCAATCAGGGTCGTATTAATTCACCCCTCCACTTT
d_gene: .
v_gene: TRBV12-3/TRBV12-4
j_gene: TRBJ1-6
abundance: few

CDR3aa: CASSFRPSTDTQYF
CDR3nt: TGTGCCAGCAGTTTCAGGCCGAGCACAGATACGCAGTATTTT
d_gene: .
v_gene: TRBV12-3/TRBV12-4
j_gene: TRBJ2-3
abundance: .

CDR3aa: CASSQDKMSGLGARTEAFF
CDR3nt: TGCGCCAGCAGCCAAGATAAAATGTCGGGGTTAGGAGCACGAACTGAAGCTTTCTTT
d_gene: .
v_gene: TRBV4-1
j_gene: TRBJ1-1
abundance: .

CDR3aa: CAISGLGFGGTYEQYF
CDR3nt: TGTGCCATCAGTGGCTTAGGTTTCGGGGGTACCTACGAGCAGTACTTC
d_gene: .
v_gene: TRBV10-3
j_gene: TRBJ2-7
abundance: few

CDR3aa: CATSDPNRGHEKLFF
CDR3nt: TGTGCCACCAGTGACCCCAACAGGGGACATGAAAAACTGTTTTTT
d_gene: TRBD1
v_gene: TRBV24-1
j_gene: TRBJ1-4
abundance: many

CDR3aa: CAISERLGGGSTDTQYF
CDR3nt: TGTGCCATCAGTGAACGTCTCGGGGGGGGCAGCACAGATACGCAGTATTTT
d_gene: TRBD2
v_gene: TRBV10-3
j_gene: TRBJ2-3
abundance: few

CDR3aa: CASSSRDWSFTQYF
CDR3nt: TGTGCCAGCAGTTCCCGGGACTGGAGTTTTACGCAGTATTTT
d_gene: .
v_gene: TRBV12-3/TRBV12-4
j_gene: TRBJ2-3
abundance: few

CDR3aa: CASSQETGVKYEQYF
CDR3nt: TGTGCCAGCAGCCAAGAGACAGGGGTAAAGTACGAGCAGTACTTC
d_gene: TRBD1
v_gene: TRBV4-2
j_gene: TRBJ2-7
abundance: few

CDR3aa: CASSQDRGTAQYTQYF
CDR3nt: TGTGCCAGCAGCCAAGATAGAGGGACAGCCCAGTATACGCAGTATTTT
d_gene: TRBD1
v_gene: TRBV4-2
j_gene: TRBJ2-3
abundance: few

CDR3aa: CASSQGGKDNEQFF
CDR3nt: TGTGCCAGCAGCCAAGGGGGCAAAGACAATGAGCAGTTCTTC
d_gene: .
v_gene: TRBV4-2
j_gene: TRBJ2-1
abundance: .

CDR3aa: CASTRASGGSYNEQFF
CDR3nt: TGTGCCAGCACCCGGGCTAGCGGGGGTTCCTACAATGAGCAGTTCTTC
d_gene: TRBD2
v_gene: TRBV12-3/TRBV12-4
j_gene: TRBJ2-1
abundance: few

CDR3aa: CASGRRGQGALSNQPQHF
CDR3nt: TGTGCTAGTGGACGACGGGGACAGGGGGCGCTTAGCAATCAGCCCCAGCATTTT
d_gene: TRBD1
v_gene: TRBV12-5
j_gene: TRBJ1-5
abundance: many

CDR3aa: CASSRDRGLTEAFF
CDR3nt: TGTGCCAGCAGTCGGGACAGGGGGCTCACTGAAGCTTTCTTT
d_gene: TRBD1
v_gene: TRBV6-6
j_gene: TRBJ1-1
abundance: many

CDR3aa: CASSQDHRGDNQPQHF
CDR3nt: TGCGCCAGCAGCCAAGATCACAGGGGTGACAATCAGCCCCAGCATTTT
d_gene: TRBD1
v_gene: TRBV4-3
j_gene: TRBJ1-5
abundance: .

CDR3aa: CSAPRQGAITDTQYF
CDR3nt: TGCAGTGCCCCTAGACAGGGGGCGATCACAGATACGCAGTATTTT
d_gene: TRBD1
v_gene: TRBV20-1
j_gene: TRBJ2-3
abundance: many